This T cell receptor beta chain was sequenced for a study of Ad26.COV2.S vaccination and SARS-CoV-2 variants. The CDR3 runs 13 residues. V was cut by 3 bases and J by 4 bases, with 9 bases left in between. This clone came up once. Using immunoSEQ multiplex PCR, the repertoire was profiled, and TCRdb retains in-frame clones only, with some absent. The table has about 400,000 clones, 75% to 90% seen once; the top ten hold around 1.9%. Specified treatment: around 19 received Ad26.COV2.S at low or high dose, single or two shots; 5 received placebo; per-sample allocation not given. Samples came from day 63 after the first vaccine or placebo injection. An adult aged 18-55 years in Boston served as the donor.

This sequence originates from a person between 18 and 65 years old who received the Ad26.COV2.S COVID-19 vaccine or a placebo. The chain couples TRBV12-3 or TRBV12-4 to TRBJ1-2; TRBD1 might be the D (5 bases). The sequencing used peripheral blood, collected in a trial of Ad26.COV2.S vaccine versus placebo. CDR3 region: CASSFQGFYGYTF. CDR3 DNA sequence: TGTGCCAGCAGTTTTCAGGGCTTCTATGGCTACACCTTC.